This TCR beta chain was captured in a study of molecular identifiers for immune sequencing clone quantification. J gave up 4 bases and V 2 bases, and 7 bases lay outside the gene matches. The CDR3 has 15 residues. Listed TCR primers, together with previously described methods, were used for the bulk TCR libraries. Using its own MiXCR run on the PCR reads, TCRdb lists one record per CDR3 protein. The data hold about half a million distinct CDR3 sequences, with roughly 25% observed a single time. Study results and caveats: Whereas clones above 20 RNA copies held under 1% of naive-cell molecules, they held over 97% of effector molecules.

Sorted cells numbering 20,000 to 1,000,000, with 10%, 30% or 50% RNA, yielded the naive CD8 libraries. This clonotype has more than one count but fewer than ten. Its antigen is undetermined. The V and J genes are TRBV12-3 or TRBV12-4 and TRBJ2-5, with 7 bases lining up with TRBD2. Input material: naive CD8+ T cells from blood, with Jurkat cell RNA spiked in. The subset denotes: FACS-sorted CD8+CD4-CCR7+CD45RA+ naive T cells. This clonotype was sampled from a human donor in good health. Some libraries in this study had Jurkat cell RNA spiked in. As DNA, the CDR3 is TGTGCCAGCAGTTTATCTAAGGGACTAACAGAGACCCAGTACTTC. Its translation is CASSLSKGLTETQYF.